This T cell receptor beta chain stems from a study of metastatic and nonmetastatic thyroid tumors. In the study's own analysis: Differences in CDR3 between clinicopathological groups were drawn on to build a classifier intended to discriminate distant-metastatic papillary thyroid cancer patients. TCRdb recomputed clones from the PCR reads via MiXCR. TCRdb, not the original authors, processed these V and J calls. The sample lists 20,000 to 25,000 clones, roughly 14% occurring once. Patients had received no treatment of any kind before thyroid surgery. Germline CDR1 and CDR2: SEHNR and FQNEAQ (reference sequence). CDR3 length: 14 amino acids. V was clipped by 4 bases and J by 7 bases, with 16 bases between them. The study's findings and limits: The reported finding was significantly higher TCR beta diversity in malignant thyroid tumors relative to benign nodules, in blood and tumor.

This clone ranks as medium-sized. What it binds is not known. The chain couples TRBV7-9 to TRBJ1-2, with a tentative D call TRBD1 (5 bases). Material: blood. The clonotype was recovered from a female donor with papillary thyroid cancer or a benign thyroid nodule (not recorded which). Some clones in this sample may be carry-over from other donors' samples. CDR3 DNA: TGTGCCAGCAGCTCCTCTGGGGCAGGTCTTGGCTACACCTTC. This gives the protein CASSSSGAGLGYTF.